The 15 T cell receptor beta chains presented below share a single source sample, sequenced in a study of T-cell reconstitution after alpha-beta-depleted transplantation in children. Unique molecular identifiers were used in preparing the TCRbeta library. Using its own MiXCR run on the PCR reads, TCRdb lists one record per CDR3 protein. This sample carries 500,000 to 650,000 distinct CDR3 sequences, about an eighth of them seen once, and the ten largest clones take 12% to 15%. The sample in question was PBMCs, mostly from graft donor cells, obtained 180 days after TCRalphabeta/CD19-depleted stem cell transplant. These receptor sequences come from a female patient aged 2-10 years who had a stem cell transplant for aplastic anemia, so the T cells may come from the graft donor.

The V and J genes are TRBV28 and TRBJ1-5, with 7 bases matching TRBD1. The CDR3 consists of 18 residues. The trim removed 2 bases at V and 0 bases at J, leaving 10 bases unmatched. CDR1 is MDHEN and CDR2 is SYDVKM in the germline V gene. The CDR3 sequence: CASSLPGQTTHSNQPQHF. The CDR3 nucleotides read TGTGCCAGCAGTTTACCGGGACAGACTACCCATAGCAATCAGCCCCAGCATTTT.

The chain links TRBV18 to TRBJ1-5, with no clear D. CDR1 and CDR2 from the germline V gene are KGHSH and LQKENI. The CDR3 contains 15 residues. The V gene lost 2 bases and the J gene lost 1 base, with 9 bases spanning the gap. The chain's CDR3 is CASSPLPGSNQPQHF. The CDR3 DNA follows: TGTGCCAGCTCACCATTGCCAGGAAGCAATCAGCCCCAGCATTTT. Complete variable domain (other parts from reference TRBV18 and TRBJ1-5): NAGVMQNPRHLVRRRGQEARLRCSPMKGHSHVYWYRQLPEEGLKFMVYLQKENIIDESGMPKERFSAEFPKEGPSILRIQQVVRGDSAAYFCASSPLPGSNQPQHFGDGTRLSIL.

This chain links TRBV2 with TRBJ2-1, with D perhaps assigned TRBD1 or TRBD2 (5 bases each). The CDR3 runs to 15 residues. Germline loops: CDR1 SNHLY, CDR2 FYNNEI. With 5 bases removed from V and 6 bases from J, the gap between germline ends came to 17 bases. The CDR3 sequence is CASSKRDRGANEQFF. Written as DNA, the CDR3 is TGTGCCAGCAGTAAGAGGGACCGAGGGGCCAATGAGCAGTTCTTC.

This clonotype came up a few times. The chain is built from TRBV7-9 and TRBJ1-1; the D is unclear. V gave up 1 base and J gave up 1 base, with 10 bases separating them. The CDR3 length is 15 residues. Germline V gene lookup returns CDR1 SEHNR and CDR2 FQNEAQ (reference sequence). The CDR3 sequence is CASSLGTSQNTEAFF. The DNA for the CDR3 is TGTGCCAGCAGCTTAGGCACCAGTCAGAACACTGAAGCTTTCTTT.

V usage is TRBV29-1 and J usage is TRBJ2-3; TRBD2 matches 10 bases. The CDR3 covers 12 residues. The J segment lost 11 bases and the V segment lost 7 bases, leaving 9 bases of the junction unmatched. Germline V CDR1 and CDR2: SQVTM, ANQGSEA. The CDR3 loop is CSAGAGGLRQYF. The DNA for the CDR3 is TGCAGCGCAGGAGCGGGAGGGCTTAGGCAGTATTTT.

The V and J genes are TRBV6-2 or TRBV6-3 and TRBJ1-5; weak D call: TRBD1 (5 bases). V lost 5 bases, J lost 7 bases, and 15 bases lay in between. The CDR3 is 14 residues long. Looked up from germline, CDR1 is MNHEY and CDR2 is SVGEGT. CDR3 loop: CASSNKGFYQPQHF. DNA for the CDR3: TGTGCCAGCAGTAACAAGGGGTTTTACCAGCCCCAGCATTTT.

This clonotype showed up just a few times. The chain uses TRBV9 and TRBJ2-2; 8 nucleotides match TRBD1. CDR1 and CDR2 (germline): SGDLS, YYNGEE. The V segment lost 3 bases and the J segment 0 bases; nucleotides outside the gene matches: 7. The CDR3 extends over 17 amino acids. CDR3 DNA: TGTGCCAGCAGCGGCACTAGGACAGGGACGAACACCGGGGAGCTGTTTTTT. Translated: CASSGTRTGTNTGELFF. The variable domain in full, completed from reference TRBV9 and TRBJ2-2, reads DSGVTQTPKHLITATGQRVTLRCSPRSGDLSVYWYQQSLDQGLQFLIQYYNGEERAKGNILERFSAQQFPDLHSELNLSSLELGDSALYFCASSGTRTGTNTGELFFGEGSRLTVL.

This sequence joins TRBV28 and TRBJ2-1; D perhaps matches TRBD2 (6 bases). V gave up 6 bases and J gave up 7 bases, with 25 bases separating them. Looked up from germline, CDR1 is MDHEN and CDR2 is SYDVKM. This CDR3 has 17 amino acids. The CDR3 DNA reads TGTGCCAGCAGCGTTACCCTACTAGCCTCCCTTTGGAATGAGCAGTTCTTC. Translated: CASSVTLLASLWNEQFF. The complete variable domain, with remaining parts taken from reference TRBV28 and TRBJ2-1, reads DVKVTQSSRYLVKRTGEKVFLECVQDMDHENMFWYRQDPGLGLRLIYFSYDVKMKEKGDIPEGYSVSREKKERFSLILESASTNQTSMYLCASSVTLLASLWNEQFFGPGTRLTVL.

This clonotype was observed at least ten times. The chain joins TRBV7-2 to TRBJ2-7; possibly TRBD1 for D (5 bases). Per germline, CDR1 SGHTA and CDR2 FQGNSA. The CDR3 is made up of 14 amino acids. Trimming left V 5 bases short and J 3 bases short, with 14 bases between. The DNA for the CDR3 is TGTGCCAGCAGCGCAAGACAGCTATTCTACGAGCAGTACTTC. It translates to CASSARQLFYEQYF.

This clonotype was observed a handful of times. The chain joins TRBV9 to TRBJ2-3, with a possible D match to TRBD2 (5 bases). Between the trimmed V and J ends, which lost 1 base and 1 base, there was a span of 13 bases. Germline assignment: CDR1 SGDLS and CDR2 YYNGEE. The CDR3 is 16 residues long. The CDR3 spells CASSVFGKIRTDTQYF. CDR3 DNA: TGTGCCAGCAGCGTATTCGGGAAGATACGCACAGATACGCAGTATTTT.

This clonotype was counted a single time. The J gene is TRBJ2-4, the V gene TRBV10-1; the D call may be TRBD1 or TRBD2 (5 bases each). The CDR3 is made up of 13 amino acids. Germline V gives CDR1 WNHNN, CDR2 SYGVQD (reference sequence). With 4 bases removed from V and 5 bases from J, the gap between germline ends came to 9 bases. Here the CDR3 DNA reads TGCGCCAGCAGTGCAAGGGGAGAAAACATTCAGTACTTC. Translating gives CASSARGENIQYF.

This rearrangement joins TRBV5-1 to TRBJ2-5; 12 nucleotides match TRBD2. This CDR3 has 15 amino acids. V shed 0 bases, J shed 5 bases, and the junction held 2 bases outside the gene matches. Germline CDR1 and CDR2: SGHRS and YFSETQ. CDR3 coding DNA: TGCGCCAGCAGCTTGGAGGGACTAGCGGGTGAGACCCAGTACTTC. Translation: CASSLEGLAGETQYF.

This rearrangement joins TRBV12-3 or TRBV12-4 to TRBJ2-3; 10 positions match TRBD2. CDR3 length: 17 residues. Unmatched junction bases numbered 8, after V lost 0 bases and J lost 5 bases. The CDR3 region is CASSLARLAGAVDTQYF. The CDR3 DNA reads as TGTGCCAGCAGTTTAGCGCGGCTAGCGGGAGCAGTAGATACGCAGTATTTT.

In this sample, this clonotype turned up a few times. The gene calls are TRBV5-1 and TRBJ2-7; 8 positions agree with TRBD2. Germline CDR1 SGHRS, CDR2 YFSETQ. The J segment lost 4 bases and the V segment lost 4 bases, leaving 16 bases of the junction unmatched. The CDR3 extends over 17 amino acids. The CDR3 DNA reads TGCGCCAGCAGCGTGTCTCCTGGCGGGAGCGGGAGTTACGAGCAGTACTTC. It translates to CASSVSPGGSGSYEQYF.

In DNA, the CDR3 is TGTGCCAGCAGCCCAACAGGGGGCGAGGCGTTCTTC. Its protein product is CASSPTGGEAFF. This chain uses TRBV12-3 or TRBV12-4 with TRBJ2-1; 9 bases line up with TRBD1. Losses at the gene ends were 6 bases for V and 15 bases for J; bases not matched to a gene: 9. The CDR3 runs 12 residues.